This T cell receptor (beta chain) was captured in a study of vaccination effects on CD4 cells after COVID-19. Study summary: Each well held 1.5 million to 2 million PBMC cultured with around 10 ug/ml peptides and around 10 IU/ml IL-2. General study results and limits: Late in the post-vaccination period, infection-induced and vaccine-induced clones underwent marked clonal contraction.

Trimming stripped 4 bases from V and 0 bases from J, with 14 bases between. The CDR3 sequence is 15 residues long. Germline CDR1 SGHRS, CDR2 YFSETQ. TCRdb's table, derived via immunoSEQ multiplex PCR, lists solely in-frame clones and lacks some. This table holds about 47,000 clones, about three quarters found once. Regarding this clone: Its antigen is unknown.

Cultured cells yielded isolated CD4+ T cells after approximately nine days. Two-dose BNT162b2 or mRNA-1273 vaccination was given to participants. A half-volume exchange with IL-2 medium occurred on days 3 and 7. The gene calls are TRBV5-1 and TRBJ2-7, with D unresolved. The sequence was obtained from a human donor who received a COVID-19 vaccine. This material consisted of CD4+ T cells from PBMCs cultured without peptide, taken after COVID-19 vaccination. The CDR3 DNA reads as TGCGCCAGCAGCAGGTTAGCTGGCCTCTCCTACGAGCAGTACTTC. It is translated as CASSRLAGLSYEQYF. The full variable domain, rest sourced from reference TRBV5-1 and TRBJ2-7, is KAGVTQTPRYLIKTRGQQVTLSCSPISGHRSVSWYQQTPGQGLQFLFEYFSETQRNKGNFPGRFSGRQFSNSRSEMNVSTLELGDSALYLCASSRLAGLSYEQYFGPGTRLTVT.